This entry is about one T cell receptor beta chain. As yet, its antigen is unknown. Profiling relied on immunoSEQ multiplex PCR, and the TCRdb table lists in-frame clones only, not all of them. This sample has some 2 million clones, with around 95% found just once. Germline-derived CDR1 and CDR2 are KGHSH and LQKENI. V was pared by 1 base and J by 5 bases, with 6 bases between. There are 13 residues in the CDR3. The data stem from a study of shared clonotypes between healthy human individuals. The overall study: Contributing individuals were two females and three males aged 18 to 49.

Whole-study results and caveats: Few donors limited the genetic and exposure-history diversity represented.

Sequencing was carried out using naive CD4+ T cells sorted from blood. As to subset: CD45RA+ positively selected. The chain uses TRBV18 and TRBJ2-1; D is ambiguous. The sequence came from a man in his late teens or twenties in good health. The CDR3 DNA reads as TGTGCCAGCTCACCACTCTTAGACAATGAGCAGTTCTTC. It encodes CASSPLLDNEQFF.